This T cell receptor (beta chain) originates from a study of chemoradiotherapy in HPV16-positive cancers. V was shortened by 5 bases and J by 4 bases, with 15 bases between the two germline ends. The CDR3 spans 15 residues. Germline V gene lookup returns CDR1 SGHVS and CDR2 FNYEAQ. Clones were sequenced by immunoSEQ multiplex PCR, and TCRdb holds only the in-frame ones, with some missing. This sample has 5,200 or so clones, with approximately 84% found just once. The sequence derives from a human donor with HPV-associated anogenital cancer. The sample consisted of tumor tissue, taken from a patient who underwent chemoradiotherapy. The chain has TRBV7-6 and TRBJ1-5; no reliable D call. This CDR3 reads CASSKDLNPNQPQHF. Written as DNA, the CDR3 is TGTGCCAGCAGCAAAGACCTCAATCCTAATCAGCCCCAGCATTTT.